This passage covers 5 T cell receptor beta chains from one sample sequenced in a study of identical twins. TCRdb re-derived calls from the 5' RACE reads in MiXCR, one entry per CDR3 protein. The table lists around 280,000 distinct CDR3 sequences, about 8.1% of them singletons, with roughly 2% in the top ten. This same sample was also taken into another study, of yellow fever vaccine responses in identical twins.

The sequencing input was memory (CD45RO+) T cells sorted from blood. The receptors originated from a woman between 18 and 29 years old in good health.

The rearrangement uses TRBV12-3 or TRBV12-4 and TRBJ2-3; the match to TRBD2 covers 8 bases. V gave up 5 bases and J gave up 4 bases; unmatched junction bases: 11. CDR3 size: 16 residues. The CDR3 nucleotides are TGTGCCAGCAGTCTTAGCGGGGCCGGGGACGCAGATACGCAGTATTTT. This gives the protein CASSLSGAGDADTQYF.

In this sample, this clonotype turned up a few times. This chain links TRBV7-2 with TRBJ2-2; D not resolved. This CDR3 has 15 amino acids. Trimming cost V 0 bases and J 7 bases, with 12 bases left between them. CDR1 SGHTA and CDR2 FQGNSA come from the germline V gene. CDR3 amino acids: CASSLALPPHGELFF. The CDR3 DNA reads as TGTGCCAGCAGCTTAGCGCTCCCCCCCCACGGGGAGCTGTTTTTT.

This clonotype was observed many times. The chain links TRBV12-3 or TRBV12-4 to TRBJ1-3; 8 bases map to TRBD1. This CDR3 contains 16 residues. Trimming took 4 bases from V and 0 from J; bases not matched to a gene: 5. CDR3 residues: CASSSWTGSSGNTIYF. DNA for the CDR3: TGTGCCAGCAGTTCTTGGACAGGGTCCTCTGGAAACACCATATATTTT.

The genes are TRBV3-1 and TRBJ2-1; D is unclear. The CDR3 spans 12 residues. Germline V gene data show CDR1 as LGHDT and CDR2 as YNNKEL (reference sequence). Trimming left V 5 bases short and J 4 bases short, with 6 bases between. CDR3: CASSKAYNEQFF. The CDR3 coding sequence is TGTGCCAGCAGCAAAGCTTACAATGAGCAGTTCTTC.

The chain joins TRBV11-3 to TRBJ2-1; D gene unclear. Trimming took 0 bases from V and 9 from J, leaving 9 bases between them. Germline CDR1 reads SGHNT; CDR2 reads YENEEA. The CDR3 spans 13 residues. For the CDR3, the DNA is TGTGCCAGCAGCTTAGATCGGACGACTGAGCAGTTCTTC. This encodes CASSLDRTTEQFF.